The rows below give T cell receptor beta chains drawn from one sample of a study of T-cell reconstitution after alpha-beta-depleted transplantation in children. TCRdb independently ran MiXCR on the PCR reads; one entry per CDR3 protein. This table has some 440,000 distinct CDR3 sequences, about a sixth appearing once. Sequences were derived from PBMCs, mostly from graft donor cells, sampled 360 days after TCRalphabeta/CD19-depleted stem cell transplant. These receptors were collected from a boy younger than two who had a stem cell transplant for Wiskott-Aldrich syndrome, so the T cells may come from the graft donor. CDR3s include the opening cysteine and the closing phenylalanine or tryptophan. A D gene is named only where the DNA matches it firmly. The listing skips clone size in some rows; elsewhere it reads once, few, many or a size class.

j_call: TRBJ2-3; clone_size: -; v_call: TRBV7-9; d_call: TRBD1; cdr3_aa: CASSLGDRGLRTDTQYF; cdr3_nt: TGTGCCAGCAGCTTAGGGGACAGGGGGCTTCGCACAGATACGCAGTATTTT
j_call: TRBJ1-1; clone_size: -; v_call: TRBV5-6; d_call: -; cdr3_aa: CASSLAGRADNTEAFF; cdr3_nt: TGTGCCAGCAGCTTGGCCGGCAGGGCCGATAACACTGAAGCTTTCTTT
j_call: TRBJ1-4; clone_size: -; v_call: TRBV28; d_call: -; cdr3_aa: CASSFGGLRDQTTNEKLFF; cdr3_nt: TGTGCCAGCAGTTTTGGAGGGTTACGGGATCAAACAACTAATGAAAAACTGTTTTTT
j_call: TRBJ2-4; clone_size: -; v_call: TRBV12-3/TRBV12-4; d_call: -; cdr3_aa: CASSKGDLGTKNIQYF; cdr3_nt: TGTGCCAGCAGTAAAGGAGACTTAGGGACCAAAAACATTCAGTACTTC
j_call: TRBJ2-5; clone_size: few; v_call: TRBV20-1; d_call: TRBD2; cdr3_aa: CSAIRGLADLETQYF; cdr3_nt: TGCAGTGCTATAAGAGGACTAGCCGATCTAGAGACCCAGTACTTC
j_call: TRBJ2-5; clone_size: many; v_call: TRBV29-1; d_call: -; cdr3_aa: CSVEAGLSSAETQYF; cdr3_nt: TGCAGCGTTGAAGCGGGGCTTTCTAGCGCGGAGACCCAGTACTTC
j_call: TRBJ2-5; clone_size: few; v_call: TRBV12-3/TRBV12-4; d_call: TRBD1; cdr3_aa: CASSSRTGKSETQYF; cdr3_nt: TGTGCCAGCAGTTCCCGGACAGGGAAATCAGAGACCCAGTACTTC
j_call: TRBJ2-2; clone_size: few; v_call: TRBV7-7; d_call: TRBD2; cdr3_aa: CASSLEPAGEAGELFF; cdr3_nt: TGTGCCAGCAGCTTAGAGCCAGCGGGAGAGGCCGGGGAGCTGTTTTTT
j_call: TRBJ2-3; clone_size: few; v_call: TRBV20-1; d_call: -; cdr3_aa: CSATTSASTDTQYF; cdr3_nt: TGCAGTGCCACGACTAGTGCTAGCACAGATACGCAGTATTTT
j_call: TRBJ2-7; clone_size: few; v_call: TRBV19; d_call: -; cdr3_aa: CASSIGNSYEQYF; cdr3_nt: TGTGCCAGTAGTATCGGGAATTCCTACGAGCAGTACTTC